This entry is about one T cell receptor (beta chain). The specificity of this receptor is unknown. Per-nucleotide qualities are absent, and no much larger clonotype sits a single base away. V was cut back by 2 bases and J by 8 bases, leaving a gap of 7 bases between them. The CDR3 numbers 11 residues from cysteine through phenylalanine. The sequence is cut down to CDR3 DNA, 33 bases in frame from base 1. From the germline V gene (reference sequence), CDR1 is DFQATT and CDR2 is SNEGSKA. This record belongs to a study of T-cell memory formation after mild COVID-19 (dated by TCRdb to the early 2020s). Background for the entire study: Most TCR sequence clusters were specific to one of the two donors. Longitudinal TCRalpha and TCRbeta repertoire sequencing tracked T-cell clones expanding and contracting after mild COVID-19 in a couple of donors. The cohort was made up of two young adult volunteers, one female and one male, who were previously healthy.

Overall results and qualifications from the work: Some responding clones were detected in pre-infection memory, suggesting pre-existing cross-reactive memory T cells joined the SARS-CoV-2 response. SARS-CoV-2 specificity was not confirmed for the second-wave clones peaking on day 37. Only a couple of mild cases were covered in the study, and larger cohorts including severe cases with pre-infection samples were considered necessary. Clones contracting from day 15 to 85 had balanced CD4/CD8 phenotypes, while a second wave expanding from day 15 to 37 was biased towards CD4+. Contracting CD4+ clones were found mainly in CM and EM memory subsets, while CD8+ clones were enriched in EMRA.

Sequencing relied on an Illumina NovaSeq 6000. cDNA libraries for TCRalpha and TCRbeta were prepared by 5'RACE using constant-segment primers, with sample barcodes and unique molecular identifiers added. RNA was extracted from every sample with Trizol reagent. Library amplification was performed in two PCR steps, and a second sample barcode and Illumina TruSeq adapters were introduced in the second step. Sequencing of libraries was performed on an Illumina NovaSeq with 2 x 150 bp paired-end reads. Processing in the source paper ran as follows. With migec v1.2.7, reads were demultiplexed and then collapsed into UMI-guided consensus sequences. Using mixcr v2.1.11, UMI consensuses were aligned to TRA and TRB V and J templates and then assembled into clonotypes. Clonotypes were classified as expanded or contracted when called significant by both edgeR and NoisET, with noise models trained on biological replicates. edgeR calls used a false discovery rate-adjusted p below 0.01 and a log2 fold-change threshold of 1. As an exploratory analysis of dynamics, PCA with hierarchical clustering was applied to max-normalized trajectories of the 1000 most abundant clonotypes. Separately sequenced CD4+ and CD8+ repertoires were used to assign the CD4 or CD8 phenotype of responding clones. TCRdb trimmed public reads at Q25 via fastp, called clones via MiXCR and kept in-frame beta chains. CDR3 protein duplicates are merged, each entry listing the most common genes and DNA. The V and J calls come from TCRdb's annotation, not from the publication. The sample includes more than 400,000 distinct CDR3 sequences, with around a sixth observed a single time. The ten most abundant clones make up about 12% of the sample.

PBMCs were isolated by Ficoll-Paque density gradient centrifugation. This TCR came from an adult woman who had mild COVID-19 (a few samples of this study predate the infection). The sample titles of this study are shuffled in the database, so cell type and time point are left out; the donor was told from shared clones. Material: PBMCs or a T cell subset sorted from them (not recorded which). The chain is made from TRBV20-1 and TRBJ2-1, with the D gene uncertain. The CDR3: CSARKWYEQFF. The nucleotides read TGCAGTGCTAGAAAATGGTATGAGCAGTTCTTC.